The sequence of this T cell receptor (beta chain) was determined in a study of cytomegalovirus exposure and HLA in healthy donors. The length of the CDR3 is 14 residues. The V gene's germline CDR1 is MNHEY and CDR2 SVGAGI. Trimming cost V 0 bases and J 8 bases, with 10 bases left between them. With 60 Vbeta and 13 Jbeta primers, the PCR was carried out. TCRdb's copy holds only in-frame clones and misses some; the assay was immunoSEQ multiplex PCR. The table shows 95,000 to 150,000 clones, with 80% to 90% occurring only once. The V call is TRBV6-5, the J call TRBJ1-4, with D possibly being TRBD1 (5 bases). Sequenced: PBMCs. The source of this sequence is a woman aged 40-49 years in good health and CMV-seropositive. In DNA, the CDR3 is TGTGCCAGCAGTTACTCCGGACACTTCGAAAAACTGTTTTTT. This translates into CASSYSGHFEKLFF.